Listed below are T cell receptor beta chains from one sample, sequenced in a study of T cells in Graves' hyperthyroidism and ophthalmopathy. TCRdb fed the multiplex PCR reads into MiXCR, producing one record per CDR3 protein. This sample carries hundreds of thousands of distinct CDR3 sequences, roughly 50% of them seen once, and the ten largest clones take roughly 8.2%. Sequencing was performed on peripheral blood or thyroid tissue (not recorded which). The source is a woman younger than 30 with Graves' hyperthyroidism. The CDR3 runs from the conserved cysteine through the conserved F or W.

CDR3 length | J gene | V gene | CDR3 protein
15 | TRBJ1-1 | TRBV15 | CASSSLGAPLTEAFF
14 | TRBJ2-7 | TRBV24-1 | CATSDSAPGHEQYF
14 | TRBJ1-6 | TRBV7-3 | CASSSGQPRTPLHF
15 | TRBJ1-5 | TRBV14 | CASSHDRLGNQPQHF
14 | TRBJ1-5 | TRBV2 | CASTNRQSTQPQHF
14 | TRBJ1-1 | TRBV25-1 | CASSPMGWNTEAFF
12 | TRBJ2-7 | TRBV7-2 | CASSFREDEQYF
15 | TRBJ2-5 | TRBV20-1 | CSAHRLAGVGETQYF
14 | TRBJ2-5 | TRBV29-1 | CSPYGSVTKKTQYF
13 | TRBJ2-7 | TRBV7-9 | CASSHSARDEQYF
14 | TRBJ2-7 | TRBV20-1 | CSARDPIGTYGQYF
14 | TRBJ2-5 | TRBV29-1 | CSVIAGTSTETQYF
15 | TRBJ1-1 | TRBV7-3 | CASSLGDGSYTEAFF
13 | TRBJ2-5 | TRBV20-1 | CSAISLLQEAQYF
12 | TRBJ1-2 | TRBV15 | CATSRDGQAYTF
14 | TRBJ2-7 | TRBV29-1 | CSAMTGTQPYEQYF
13 | TRBJ1-2 | TRBV2 | CASSLRQSYGYTF
14 | TRBJ1-2 | TRBV10-3 | CAISESLGYYGYTF
13 | TRBJ1-1 | TRBV10-3 | CASSYPAGTEAFF
13 | TRBJ1-5 | TRBV2 | CASSASRPETQHF
14 | TRBJ1-2 | TRBV7-9 | CASSRQDRSYGYTF
15 | TRBJ1-1 | TRBV10-3 | CATVPREGGYTEAFF
15 | TRBJ1-2 | TRBV5-8 | CASSLFLGVNYGYTF
13 | TRBJ1-3 | TRBV29-1 | CSQAGGGGNTIYF
16 | TRBJ2-6 | TRBV7-2 | CASSQLQDSGANVLTF
13 | TRBJ1-1 | TRBV7-2 | CASSFRAPTEAFF
13 | TRBJ1-4 | TRBV10-3 | CAISDLGNEKLFF
12 | TRBJ1-1 | TRBV7-9 | CASRAMDTEAFF
16 | TRBJ1-2 | TRBV7-9 | CASSFYVGRAPYGYTF